This T cell receptor (beta chain) is drawn from a study of T-cell reconstitution after alpha-beta-depleted transplantation in children. J gave up 2 bases and V 7 bases, and 6 bases lay outside the gene matches. This CDR3 is 14 amino acids long. The germline V gene encodes CDR1 SQVTM and CDR2 ANQGSEA. Unique molecular identifiers were incorporated when the TCRbeta library was constructed. Each CDR3 protein is one row after TCRdb ran MiXCR on the PCR reads. There are about 900,000 distinct CDR3 sequences in the sample; about 31% occur only once, and 25% to 35% lies in the top ten. Remarks on this clonotype: Its antigen remains unidentified.

Study-wide results and caveats: Several hundred graft clones that had expanded were reportedly the source of alpha-beta T cells about two months after transplant. Recipient T cells and thymic progenitors that survived gave rise to the high TCRbeta diversity observed at day 60 in some patients.

The clonotype comes from a boy in the first two years of life who had a stem cell transplant for SCID, so the T cells may come from the graft donor. Sequenced here: PBMCs, mostly from graft donor cells, sampled 360 days after TCRalphabeta/CD19-depleted stem cell transplant. This chain links TRBV29-1 with TRBJ2-1; 9 positions agree with TRBD1. CDR3 loop: CSAKGDRAYNEQFF. The CDR3, as DNA: TGCAGCGCCAAGGGGGACAGGGCCTACAATGAGCAGTTCTTC.